Shown below are 21 T cell receptor beta chains from a single sample sequenced in a study of OX40 agonist ivuxolimab in advanced cancers. Libraries were prepared by immunoSEQ multiplex PCR; TCRdb keeps only in-frame clonotypes and omits some of them. The data contain 50,000 to 65,000 clones, 87% of them singletons. Sample: CD4+ or CD8+ T cells sorted from blood, taken in a trial of the OX40 agonist ivuxolimab. Receptors were obtained from an adult with an advanced solid tumor such as melanoma, head and neck, liver or kidney cancer.

The chain joins TRBV7-8 to TRBJ2-7, with a possible D match to TRBD1 (5 bases). Trimming took 2 bases from V and 0 from J, leaving 20 bases between them. The CDR3 is made up of 18 amino acids. The V gene's germline CDR1 is SGHVS and CDR2 FQNEAQ. This CDR3 is CASSLLLGVGRSSYEQYF. CDR3 nucleotides: TGTGCCAGCAGCTTACTTCTAGGGGTGGGCAGGAGCTCCTACGAGCAGTACTTC.

CDR3 sequence: CATSIGVNTQYF. The CDR3 nucleotides are TGTGCCACCAGCATTGGGGTTAATACGCAGTATTTT. V is TRBV15 and J is TRBJ2-3; D unresolved. Trimming shortened V by 4 bases and J by 7 bases, and 9 bases separated the two germline ends. Per germline, CDR1 LNHNV and CDR2 YYDKDF (reference sequence). CDR3 length: 12 residues.

The chain joins TRBV5-5 to TRBJ1-2; TRBD1 agrees at 8 bases. The CDR3 spans 12 residues. After removal of 4 bases from V and 13 bases from J, the junction contained 9 bases not matched to a gene. CDR1 and CDR2 from the germline V gene are SGHKS and YYEKEE (reference sequence). The CDR3 sequence is CASSPYQGATTF. The CDR3 DNA reads TGTGCCAGCAGCCCCTACCAGGGGGCGACCACCTTC.

The J gene is TRBJ2-5, the V gene TRBV5-1; 12 bases map to TRBD2. Losses at the gene ends were 2 bases for V and 4 bases for J; bases not matched to a gene: 6. Germline V gives CDR1 SGHRS, CDR2 YFSETQ. This CDR3 has 16 amino acids. For the CDR3, the DNA is TGCGCCAGCAGCTTTCGGACTAGCGGGATGGCAGAGACCCAGTACTTC. Encoded protein: CASSFRTSGMAETQYF.

This clone showed up just once. The chain carries TRBV5-1 and TRBJ1-1; 11 bases match TRBD1. CDR1 is SGHRS and CDR2 is YFSETQ in the germline V gene. The CDR3 length is 15 residues. J was trimmed by 5 bases and V by 2 bases; bases with no gene match: 5. For the CDR3, the DNA is TGCGCCAGCAGCTTAATGGACAGGGGGCAGACTGAAGCTTTCTTT. The encoded protein is CASSLMDRGQTEAFF.

V gene TRBV11-2 combines with J gene TRBJ2-5; perhaps D is TRBD1 or TRBD2 (5 bases each). CDR1 and CDR2 from the germline V gene are SGHAT and FQNNGV. V lost 5 bases, J lost 4 bases, and 14 bases lay in between. The CDR3 contains 14 residues. The CDR3 sequence: CASSGPGRGETQYF. The CDR3 coding sequence is TGTGCCAGCAGCGGACCGGGACGGGGAGAGACCCAGTACTTC. The full variable domain, rest sourced from reference TRBV11-2 and TRBJ2-5, is EAGVAQSPRYKIIEKRQSVAFWCNPISGHATLYWYQQILGQGPKLLIQFQNNGVVDDSQLPKDRFSAERLKGVDSTLKIQPAKLEDSAVYLCASSGPGRGETQYFGPGTRLLVL.

This chain joins TRBV10-1 and TRBJ2-3, with no clear D. Germline CDR1 and CDR2: WNHNN and SYGVQD (reference sequence). Trimming took 2 bases from V and 6 from J, leaving 9 bases between them. The CDR3 covers 13 residues. The CDR3 DNA sequence: TGCGCCAGCAGTGAGCCCCAGTCGGATACGCAGTATTTT. Encoded protein: CASSEPQSDTQYF.

V gene TRBV11-3 combines with J gene TRBJ2-1; 10 bases fit TRBD1. Germline assignment: CDR1 SGHNT and CDR2 YENEEA. The CDR3 contains 15 residues. J gave up 4 bases and V 6 bases, and 6 bases lay outside the gene matches. CDR3 loop: CASSSDRGQYNEQFF. Here the CDR3 DNA reads TGTGCCAGCAGTTCTGACAGGGGGCAATACAATGAGCAGTTCTTC.

The J gene is TRBJ2-3, the V gene TRBV7-6, with a tentative D call TRBD2 (6 bases). With 5 bases removed from V and 4 bases from J, the gap between germline ends came to 13 bases. Per the germline V gene, CDR1 is SGHVS and CDR2 is FNYEAQ. The CDR3 is 14 residues long. The CDR3 DNA is TGTGCCAGCAGCCCGAGCGGGCAGGCAGATACGCAGTATTTT. Amino acids: CASSPSGQADTQYF.

This sequence joins TRBV7-2 and TRBJ2-1; 7 nucleotides match TRBD2. The germline V gene encodes CDR1 SGHTA and CDR2 FQGNSA. The CDR3 loop spans 15 amino acids. V was pared by 1 base and J by 4 bases, with 4 bases of the junction left unmatched. CDR3 coding DNA: TGTGCCAGCAGCTTAGTGCGGGAGAAATACAATGAGCAGTTCTTC. Its translation is CASSLVREKYNEQFF. Filled out from reference TRBV7-2 and TRBJ2-1, the complete variable domain reads GAGVSQSPSNKVTEKGKDVELRCDPISGHTALYWYRQSLGQGLEFLIYFQGNSAPDKSGLPSDRFSAERTGGSVSTLTIQRTQQEDSAVYLCASSLVREKYNEQFFGPGTRLTVL.

This chain uses TRBV30 with TRBJ1-1; D gene ambiguous. Trimming cost V 3 bases and J 5 bases, with 10 bases left between them. Per germline, CDR1 GTSNPN and CDR2 SVGIG (reference sequence). The CDR3 totals 12 residues. The CDR3 region is CAWRGLGTEAFF. The DNA for the CDR3 is TGTGCCTGGAGGGGGTTAGGAACTGAAGCTTTCTTT.

V usage is TRBV30 and J usage is TRBJ1-3; no clear D gene. This CDR3 region has 12 residues. CDR1 GTSNPN and CDR2 SVGIG come from the germline V gene (reference sequence). Trimming removed 0 bases at V and 4 bases at J, with 4 bases between. CDR3 nucleotides: TGTGCCTGGAGTGTTGGGGGAAACACCATATATTTT. Protein: CAWSVGGNTIYF.

The rearrangement joins TRBV5-1 to TRBJ1-1, with unresolved D. The V end lost 0 bases, the J end lost 1 base, and 13 bases lay between the germline ends. The CDR3 spans 16 residues. The germline CDR1 and CDR2 sequences are SGHRS and YFSETQ. This chain's CDR3 is CASSLGPRGGNTEAFF. Here the CDR3 DNA reads TGCGCCAGCAGCTTGGGCCCCCGAGGTGGGAACACTGAAGCTTTCTTT.

The gene calls are TRBV19 and TRBJ1-5, with D possibly TRBD1 on 6 matching bases. The CDR3 length is 17 residues. Trimming removed 7 bases from V and 4 bases from J, with 23 bases in between. The germline V gene has CDR1 LNHDA and CDR2 SQIVND (reference sequence). CDR3: CASTPSVPGGPNQPQHF. The CDR3 DNA reads TGTGCCAGTACCCCTTCCGTCCCGGGGGGCCCAAATCAGCCCCAGCATTTT.

Only a few counts were recorded for this clone. The chain couples TRBV6-5 to TRBJ2-3, with unresolved D. The germline V gene encodes CDR1 MNHEY and CDR2 SVGAGI. CDR3 length equals 15 residues. V dropped 0 bases and J dropped 1 base, with 8 bases sitting between them. The DNA for the CDR3 is TGTGCCAGCAGTTACTCGCCAGGAGGCACAGATACGCAGTATTTT. It is translated as CASSYSPGGTDTQYF.

The chain has TRBV27 and TRBJ2-5, with TRBD2 identical over 10 bases. J lost 4 bases, V lost 5 bases, and 4 bases had no gene match. This CDR3 region has 14 residues. Germline loops: CDR1 MNHEY, CDR2 SMNVEV (reference sequence). CDR3 sequence reads: CASSVLAGLETQYF. CDR3 coding DNA: TGTGCCAGCAGTGTACTAGCGGGACTAGAGACCCAGTACTTC.

J is TRBJ2-5 and V is TRBV28; 8 bases align to TRBD2. The CDR3 sequence is 16 residues long. The junction had 11 bases not matched to a gene; V was cut back by 4 bases and J by 4 bases. Germline lookup yields CDR1 MDHEN and CDR2 SYDVKM. CDR3 sequence: CASSSIREGLSETQYF. The CDR3 DNA reads TGTGCCAGCAGTTCTATTCGGGAGGGCCTTTCAGAGACCCAGTACTTC.

This chain links TRBV7-6 with TRBJ2-3; D is unresolved. This CDR3 is built from 13 residues. Germline V gives CDR1 SGHVS, CDR2 FNYEAQ. V was shortened by 5 bases and J by 4 bases, with 10 bases between the two germline ends. As DNA, the CDR3 is TGTGCCAGCAGCCGCGGATCCTCAGATACGCAGTATTTT. Protein sequence: CASSRGSSDTQYF. The complete variable domain, with remaining parts taken from reference TRBV7-6 and TRBJ2-3, reads GAGVSQSPRYKVTKRGQDVALRCDPISGHVSLYWYRQALGQGPEFLTYFNYEAQQDKSGLPNDRFSAERPEGSISTLTIQRTEQRDSAMYRCASSRGSSDTQYFGPGTRLTVL.

The V call is TRBV2, the J call TRBJ2-3; 9 bases fit TRBD2. The CDR3 totals 18 residues. V lost 7 bases and J lost 6; bases outside the gene matches: 20. CDR1 SNHLY and CDR2 FYNNEI come from the germline V gene. In nucleotides, the CDR3 is TGTGCCAGCAACTACCCGCCGTACGGAGCGGGAGGACCCGATACGCAGTATTTT. Its protein is CASNYPPYGAGGPDTQYF. Combining the CDR3 with reference TRBV2 and TRBJ2-3 gives the whole variable domain EPEVTQTPSHQVTQMGQEVILRCVPISNHLYFYWYRQILGQKVEFLVSFYNNEISEKSEIFDDQFSVERPDGSNFTLKIRSTKLEDSAMYFCASNYPPYGAGGPDTQYFGPGTRLTVL.

V is TRBV19 and J is TRBJ1-1; D gene ambiguous. In germline, CDR1 is LNHDA, CDR2 SQIVND (reference sequence). Deletions cut 7 bases from V and 7 bases from J, with 19 bases between. The CDR3 has 14 residues. CDR3 protein: CASNYRASSFEAFF. The CDR3 nucleotides are TGTGCCAGTAACTACCGGGCGTCCTCGTTTGAAGCTTTCTTT.

The chain carries TRBV30 and TRBJ1-5; D possibly corresponds to TRBD1 (6 bases). Trimming removed 5 bases from V and 9 bases from J, with 20 bases in between. Germline-derived CDR1 and CDR2 are GTSNPN and SVGIG (reference sequence). The CDR3 covers 14 residues. Here the CDR3 reads CAWGEGVGFGPQHF. CDR3 in DNA: TGTGCCTGGGGGGAGGGGGTTGGATTTGGGCCCCAGCATTTT.